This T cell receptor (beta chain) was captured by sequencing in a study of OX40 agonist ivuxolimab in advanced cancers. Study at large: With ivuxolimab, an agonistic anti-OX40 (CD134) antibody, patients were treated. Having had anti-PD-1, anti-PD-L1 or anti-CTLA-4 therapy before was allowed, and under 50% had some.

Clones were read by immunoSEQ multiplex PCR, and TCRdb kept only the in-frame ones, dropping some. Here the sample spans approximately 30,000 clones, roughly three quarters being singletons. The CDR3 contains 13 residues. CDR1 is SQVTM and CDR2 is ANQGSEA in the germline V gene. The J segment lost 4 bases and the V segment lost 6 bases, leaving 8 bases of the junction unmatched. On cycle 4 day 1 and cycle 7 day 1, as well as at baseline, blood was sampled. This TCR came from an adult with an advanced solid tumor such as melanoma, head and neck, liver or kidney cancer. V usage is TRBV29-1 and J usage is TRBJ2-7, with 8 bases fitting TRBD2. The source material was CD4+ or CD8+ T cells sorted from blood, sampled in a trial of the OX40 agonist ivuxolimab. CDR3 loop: CSVMSGSKYEQYF. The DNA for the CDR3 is TGCAGCGTCATGAGCGGGAGTAAATACGAGCAGTACTTC.